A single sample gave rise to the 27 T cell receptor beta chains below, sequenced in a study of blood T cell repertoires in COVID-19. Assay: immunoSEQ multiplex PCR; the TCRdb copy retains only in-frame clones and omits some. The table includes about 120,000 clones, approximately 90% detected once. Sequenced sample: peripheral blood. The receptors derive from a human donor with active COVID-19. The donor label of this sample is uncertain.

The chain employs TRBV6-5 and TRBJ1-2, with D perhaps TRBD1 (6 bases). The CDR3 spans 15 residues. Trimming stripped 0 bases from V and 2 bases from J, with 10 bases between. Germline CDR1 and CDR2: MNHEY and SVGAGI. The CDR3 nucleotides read TGTGCCAGCAGTTACTCCAACACAGGGAACTATGGCTACACCTTC. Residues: CASSYSNTGNYGYTF.

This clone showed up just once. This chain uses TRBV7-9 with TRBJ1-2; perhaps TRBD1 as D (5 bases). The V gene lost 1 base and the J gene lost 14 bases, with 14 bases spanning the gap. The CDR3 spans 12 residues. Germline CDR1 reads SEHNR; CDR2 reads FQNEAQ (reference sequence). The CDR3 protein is CASSLGRDFGTF. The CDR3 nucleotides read TGTGCCAGCAGCTTAGGCAGGGATTTTGGTACCTTC.

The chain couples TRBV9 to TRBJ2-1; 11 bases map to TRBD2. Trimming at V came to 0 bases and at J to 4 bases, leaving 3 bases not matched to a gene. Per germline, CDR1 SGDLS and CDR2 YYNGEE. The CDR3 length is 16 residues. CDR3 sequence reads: CASSVGASGGYNEQFF. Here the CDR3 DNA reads TGTGCCAGCAGCGTAGGGGCTAGCGGGGGGTACAATGAGCAGTTCTTC.

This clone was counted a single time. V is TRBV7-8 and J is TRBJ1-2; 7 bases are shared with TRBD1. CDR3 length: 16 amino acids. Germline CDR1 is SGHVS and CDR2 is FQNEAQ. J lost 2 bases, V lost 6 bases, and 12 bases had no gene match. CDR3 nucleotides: TGTGCCAGCAGTATACCCCAGGGGGGCCAAAACTATGGCTACACCTTC. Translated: CASSIPQGGQNYGYTF.

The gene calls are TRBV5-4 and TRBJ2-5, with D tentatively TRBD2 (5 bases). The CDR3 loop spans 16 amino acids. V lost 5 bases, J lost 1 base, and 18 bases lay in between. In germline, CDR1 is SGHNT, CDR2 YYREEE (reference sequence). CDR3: CASRPALGDLQETQYF. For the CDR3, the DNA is TGTGCCAGCAGACCGGCGCTGGGAGACCTCCAAGAGACCCAGTACTTC.

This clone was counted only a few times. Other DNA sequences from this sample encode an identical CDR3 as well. For the CDR3, the DNA is TGCGCCAGCAGCCCCGGACAGAATAATGAAAAACTGTTTTTT. Translated: CASSPGQNNEKLFF. The rearrangement joins TRBV4-1 to TRBJ1-4; D may be TRBD1 (6 bases). The CDR3 runs 14 residues. Germline V gene lookup returns CDR1 MGHRA and CDR2 YSYEKL. The V end was cut by 4 bases, the J end by 4 bases, with 10 bases between.

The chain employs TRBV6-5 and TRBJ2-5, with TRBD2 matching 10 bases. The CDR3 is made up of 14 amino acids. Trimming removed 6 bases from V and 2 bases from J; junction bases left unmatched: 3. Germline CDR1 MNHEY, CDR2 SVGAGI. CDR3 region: CASSPAGGQETQYF. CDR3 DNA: TGTGCCAGCAGCCCAGCGGGGGGGCAAGAGACCCAGTACTTC.

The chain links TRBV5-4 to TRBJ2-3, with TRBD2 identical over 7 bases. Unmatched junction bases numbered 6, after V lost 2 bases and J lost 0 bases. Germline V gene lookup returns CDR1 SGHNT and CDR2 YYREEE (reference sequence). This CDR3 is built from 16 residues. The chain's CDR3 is CASSFFSGVSTDTQYF. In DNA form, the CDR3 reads TGTGCCAGCAGCTTCTTCAGCGGGGTAAGCACAGATACGCAGTATTTT.

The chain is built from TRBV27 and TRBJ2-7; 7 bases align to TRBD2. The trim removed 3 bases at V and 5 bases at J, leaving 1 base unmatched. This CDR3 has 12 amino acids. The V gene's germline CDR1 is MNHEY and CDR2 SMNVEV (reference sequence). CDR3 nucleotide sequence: TGTGCCAGCAGTTTCAGCGGGGACGAGCAGTACTTC. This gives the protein CASSFSGDEQYF.

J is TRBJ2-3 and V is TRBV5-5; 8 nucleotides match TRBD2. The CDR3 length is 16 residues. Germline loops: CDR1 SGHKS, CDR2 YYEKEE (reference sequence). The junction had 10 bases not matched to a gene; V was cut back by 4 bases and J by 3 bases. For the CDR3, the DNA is TGTGCCAGCAGCCCGGCGATCGGCGGGAGGACAGATACGCAGTATTTT. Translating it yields CASSPAIGGRTDTQYF. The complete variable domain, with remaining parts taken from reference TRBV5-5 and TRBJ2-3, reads DAGVTQSPTHLIKTRGQQVTLRCSPISGHKSVSWYQQVLGQGPQFIFQYYEKEERGRGNFPDRFSARQFPNYSSELNVNALLLGDSALYLCASSPAIGGRTDTQYFGPGTRLTVL.

In DNA form, the CDR3 reads TGCGCCAGCAGAACCACGGGCACTGAAGCTTTCTTT. Amino acid sequence: CASRTTGTEAFF. The V gene is TRBV4-3, the J gene TRBJ1-1; D remains ambiguous. V was trimmed by 6 bases and J by 4 bases, leaving 9 bases between them. CDR3 length: 12 amino acids. Germline CDR1 is LGHNA and CDR2 is YSLEER.

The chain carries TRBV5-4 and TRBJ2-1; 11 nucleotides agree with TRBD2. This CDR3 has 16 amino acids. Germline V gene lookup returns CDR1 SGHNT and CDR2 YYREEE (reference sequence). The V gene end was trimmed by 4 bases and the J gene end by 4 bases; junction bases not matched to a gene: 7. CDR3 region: CASSGKTSGVYNEQFF. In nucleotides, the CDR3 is TGTGCCAGCAGCGGGAAGACTAGCGGGGTGTACAATGAGCAGTTCTTC.

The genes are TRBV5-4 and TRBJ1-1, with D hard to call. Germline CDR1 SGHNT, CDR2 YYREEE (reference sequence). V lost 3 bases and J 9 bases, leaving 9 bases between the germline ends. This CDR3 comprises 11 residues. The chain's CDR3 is CASSSTGKAFF. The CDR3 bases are TGTGCCAGCAGCTCGACGGGTAAAGCTTTCTTT. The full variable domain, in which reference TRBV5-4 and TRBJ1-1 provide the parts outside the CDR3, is ETGVTQSPTHLIKTRGQQVTLRCSSQSGHNTVSWYQQALGQGPQFIFQYYREEENGRGNFPPRFSGLQFPNYSSELNVNALELDDSALYLCASSSTGKAFFGQGTRLTVV.

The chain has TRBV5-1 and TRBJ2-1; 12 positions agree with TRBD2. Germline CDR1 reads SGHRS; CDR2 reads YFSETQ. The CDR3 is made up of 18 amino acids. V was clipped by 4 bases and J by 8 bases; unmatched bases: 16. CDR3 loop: CASSLRLAGALKRDEQFF. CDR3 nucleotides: TGCGCCAGCAGCCTTCGACTAGCGGGGGCCCTAAAGCGGGATGAGCAGTTCTTC.

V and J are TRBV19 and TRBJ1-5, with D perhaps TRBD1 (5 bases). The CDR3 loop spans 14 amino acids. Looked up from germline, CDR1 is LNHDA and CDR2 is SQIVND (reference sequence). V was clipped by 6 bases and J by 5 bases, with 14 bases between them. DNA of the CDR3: TGTGCCAGTAGCCTAGCACGGGGGGATCAGCCCCAGCATTTT. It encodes CASSLARGDQPQHF.

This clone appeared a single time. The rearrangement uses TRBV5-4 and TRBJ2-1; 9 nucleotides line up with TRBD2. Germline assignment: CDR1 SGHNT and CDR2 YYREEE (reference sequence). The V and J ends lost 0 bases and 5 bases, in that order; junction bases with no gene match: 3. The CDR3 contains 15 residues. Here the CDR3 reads CASSLGLAENNEQFF. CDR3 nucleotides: TGTGCCAGCAGCTTGGGACTAGCGGAGAACAATGAGCAGTTCTTC.

The CDR3 DNA follows: TGTGCCAGCAGTACCCCCGCGTACAGGGTCTTTGGCTACACCTTC. Its translation is CASSTPAYRVFGYTF. The gene calls are TRBV27 and TRBJ1-2, with D perhaps matching TRBD1 (6 bases). Germline CDR1 is MNHEY and CDR2 is SMNVEV (reference sequence). V dropped 5 bases and J dropped 7 bases, with 20 bases sitting between them. This CDR3 spans 15 amino acids.

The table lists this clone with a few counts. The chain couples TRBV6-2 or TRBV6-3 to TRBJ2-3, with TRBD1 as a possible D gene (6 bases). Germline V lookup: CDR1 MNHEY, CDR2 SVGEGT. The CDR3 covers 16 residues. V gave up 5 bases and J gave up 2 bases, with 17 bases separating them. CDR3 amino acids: CASSQRDKIVTDTQYF. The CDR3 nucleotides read TGTGCCAGCAGTCAACGGGACAAGATAGTCACAGATACGCAGTATTTT.

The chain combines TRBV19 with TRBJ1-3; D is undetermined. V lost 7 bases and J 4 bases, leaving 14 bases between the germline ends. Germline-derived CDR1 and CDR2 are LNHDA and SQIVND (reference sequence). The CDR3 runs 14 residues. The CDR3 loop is CASTAAVSGNTIYF. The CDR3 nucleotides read TGTGCCAGTACCGCCGCGGTTTCAGGAAACACCATATATTTT.

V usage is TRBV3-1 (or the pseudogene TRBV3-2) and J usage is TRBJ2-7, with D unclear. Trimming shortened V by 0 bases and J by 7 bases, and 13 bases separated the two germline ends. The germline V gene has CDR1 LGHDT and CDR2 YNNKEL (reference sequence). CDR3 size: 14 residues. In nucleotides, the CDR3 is TGTGCCAGCAGCCAAGATCTGGTCTCTGAGGAGCAGTACTTC. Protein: CASSQDLVSEEQYF.

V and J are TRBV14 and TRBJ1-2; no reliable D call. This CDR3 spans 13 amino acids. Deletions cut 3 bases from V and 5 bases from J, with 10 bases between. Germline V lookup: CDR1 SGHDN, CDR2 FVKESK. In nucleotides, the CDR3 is TGTGCCAGCAGCCAGGCGGAGGTTTATGGCTACACCTTC. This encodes CASSQAEVYGYTF. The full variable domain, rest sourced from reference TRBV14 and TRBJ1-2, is EAGVTQFPSHSVIEKGQTVTLRCDPISGHDNLYWYRRVMGKEIKFLLHFVKESKQDESGMPNNRFLAERTGGTYSTLKVQPAELEDSGVYFCASSQAEVYGYTFGSGTRLTVV.

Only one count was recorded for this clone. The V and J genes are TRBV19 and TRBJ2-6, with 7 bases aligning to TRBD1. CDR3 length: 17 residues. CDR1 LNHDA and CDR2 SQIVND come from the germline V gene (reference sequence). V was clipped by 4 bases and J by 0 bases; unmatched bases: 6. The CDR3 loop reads CASSTTGAISGANVLTF. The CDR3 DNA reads TGTGCCAGTAGTACTACAGGGGCGATCTCTGGGGCCAACGTCCTGACTTTC.

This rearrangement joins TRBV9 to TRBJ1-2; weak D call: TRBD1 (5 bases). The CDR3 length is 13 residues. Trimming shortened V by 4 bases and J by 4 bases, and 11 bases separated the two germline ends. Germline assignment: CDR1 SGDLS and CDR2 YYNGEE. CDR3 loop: CASSPDSFYGYTF. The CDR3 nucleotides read TGTGCCAGCAGCCCCGACAGCTTCTATGGCTACACCTTC.

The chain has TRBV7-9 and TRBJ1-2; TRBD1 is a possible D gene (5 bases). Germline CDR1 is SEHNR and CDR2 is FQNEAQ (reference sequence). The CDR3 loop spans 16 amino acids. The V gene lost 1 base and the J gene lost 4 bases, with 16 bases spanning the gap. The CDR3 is CASSLGQARGIYGYTF. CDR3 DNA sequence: TGTGCCAGCAGCTTAGGACAAGCCCGGGGGATCTATGGCTACACCTTC. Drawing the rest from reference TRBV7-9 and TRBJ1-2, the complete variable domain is DTGVSQNPRHKITKRGQNVTFRCDPISEHNRLYWYRQTLGQGPEFLTYFQNEAQLEKSRLLSDRFSAERPKGSFSTLEIQRTEQGDSAMYLCASSLGQARGIYGYTFGSGTRLTVV.

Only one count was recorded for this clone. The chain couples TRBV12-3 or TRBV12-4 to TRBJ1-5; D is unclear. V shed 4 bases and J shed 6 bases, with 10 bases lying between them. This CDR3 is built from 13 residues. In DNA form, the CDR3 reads TGTGCCAGCAGTTATACGGGAGGTCAGCCCCAGCATTTT. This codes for CASSYTGGQPQHF.

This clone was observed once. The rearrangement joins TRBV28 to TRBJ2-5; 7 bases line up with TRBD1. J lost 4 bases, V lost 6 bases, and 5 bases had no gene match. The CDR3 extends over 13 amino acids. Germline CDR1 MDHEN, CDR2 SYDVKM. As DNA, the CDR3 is TGTGCCAGCAGGTCAGGGGGTCCAGAGACCCAGTACTTC. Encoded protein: CASRSGGPETQYF.

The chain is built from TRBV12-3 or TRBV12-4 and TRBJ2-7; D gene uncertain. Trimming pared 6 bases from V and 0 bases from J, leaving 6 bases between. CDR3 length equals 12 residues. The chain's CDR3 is CASSGFSYEQYF. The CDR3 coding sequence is TGTGCCAGCAGCGGGTTCTCCTACGAGCAGTACTTC.